This T cell receptor (beta chain) was captured by sequencing in a study of T cells in Graves' hyperthyroidism and ophthalmopathy. Exclusion of a patient resulted from uncontrolled infection, other autoimmune disease, pregnancy or lactation. The source of the PBMCs was about 10 ml of fresh peripheral blood. CDR3 size: 14 residues. In germline, CDR1 is SQVTM, CDR2 ANQGSEA. V lost 6 bases to trimming and J lost 2 bases; unmatched junction nucleotides: 5. Amplified TCR beta CDR3 regions came from RNA transcripts. First-round RT-PCR targeting the TCR CDR3 was performed with the HTBI primer set. Using its own MiXCR run on the multiplex PCR reads, TCRdb lists one record per CDR3 protein. Of about half a million distinct CDR3 sequences in the sample, about 20% were seen once.

The TCR sequence derives from an older woman with Graves' ophthalmopathy. The sequenced sample consisted of blood. V usage is TRBV29-1 and J usage is TRBJ2-3; 10 bases line up with TRBD2. This CDR3 is CSVGTSDLTDTQYF. The CDR3 DNA reads as TGCAGCGTGGGGACTAGCGATCTCACAGATACGCAGTATTTT.